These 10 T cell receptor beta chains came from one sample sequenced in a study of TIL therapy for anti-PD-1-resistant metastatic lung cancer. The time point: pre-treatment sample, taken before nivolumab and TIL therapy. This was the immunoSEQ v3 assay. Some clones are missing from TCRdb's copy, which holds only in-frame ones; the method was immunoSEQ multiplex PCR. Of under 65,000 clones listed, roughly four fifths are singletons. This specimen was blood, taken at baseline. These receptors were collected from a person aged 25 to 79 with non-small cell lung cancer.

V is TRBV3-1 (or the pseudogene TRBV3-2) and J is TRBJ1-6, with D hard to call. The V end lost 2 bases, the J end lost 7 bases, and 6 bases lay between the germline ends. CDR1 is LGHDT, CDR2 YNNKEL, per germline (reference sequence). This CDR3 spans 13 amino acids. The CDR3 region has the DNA TGTGCCAGCAGCCAAAACCGGAATTCACCCCTCCACTTT. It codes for CASSQNRNSPLHF.

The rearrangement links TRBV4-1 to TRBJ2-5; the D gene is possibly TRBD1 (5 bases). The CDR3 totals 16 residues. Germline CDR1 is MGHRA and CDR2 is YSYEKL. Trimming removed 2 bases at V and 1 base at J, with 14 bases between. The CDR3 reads CASSQPGFVRQETQYF. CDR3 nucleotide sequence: TGCGCCAGCAGCCAACCAGGGTTTGTCCGCCAAGAGACCCAGTACTTC.

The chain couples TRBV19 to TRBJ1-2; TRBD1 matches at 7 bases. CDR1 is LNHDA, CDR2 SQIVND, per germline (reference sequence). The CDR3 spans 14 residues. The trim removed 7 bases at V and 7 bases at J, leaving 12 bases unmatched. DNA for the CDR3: TGTGCCAGTACCAATCAAGGGGGCGCTGCTGGCTACACCTTC. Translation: CASTNQGGAAGYTF.

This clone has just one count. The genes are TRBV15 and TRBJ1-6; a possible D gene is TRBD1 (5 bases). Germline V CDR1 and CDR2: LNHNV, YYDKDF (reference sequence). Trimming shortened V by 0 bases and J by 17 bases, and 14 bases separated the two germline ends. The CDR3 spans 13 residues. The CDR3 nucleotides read TGTGCCACCAGCAGAGATTTTGGTCCGGGGGTCCACTTT. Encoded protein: CATSRDFGPGVHF.

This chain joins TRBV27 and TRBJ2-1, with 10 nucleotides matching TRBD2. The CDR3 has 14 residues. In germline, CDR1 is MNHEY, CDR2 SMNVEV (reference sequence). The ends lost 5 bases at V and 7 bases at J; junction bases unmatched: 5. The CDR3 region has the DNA TGTGCCAGCAGTGCTAGCGGGAGTGGAAATGAGCAGTTCTTC. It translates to CASSASGSGNEQFF.

CDR3 amino acids: CASSQLGRETQYF. CDR3 DNA: TGTGCCAGCAGCCAGCTCGGTCGGGAGACCCAGTACTTC. The rearrangement links TRBV7-9 to TRBJ2-5; D is ambiguous. Between the trimmed V and J ends, which lost 5 bases and 5 bases, there was a span of 12 bases. Germline CDR1 and CDR2: SEHNR and FQNEAQ (reference sequence). This CDR3 is built from 13 residues.

The CDR3, as DNA: TGTGCCAGCAGAAGAACGGACGGGGGCACAGATACGCAGTATTTT. This translates into CASRRTDGGTDTQYF. The chain employs TRBV2 and TRBJ2-3; maybe TRBD2 (5 bases). The CDR3 has 15 residues. The V gene's germline CDR1 is SNHLY and CDR2 FYNNEI. Trimming cost V 6 bases and J 1 base, with 14 bases left between them.

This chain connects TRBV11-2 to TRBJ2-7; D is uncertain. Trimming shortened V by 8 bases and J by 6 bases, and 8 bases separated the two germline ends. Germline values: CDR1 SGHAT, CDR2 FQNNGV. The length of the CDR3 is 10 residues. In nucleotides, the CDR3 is TGTGCCAGCGCCCAACTCGAGCAGTACTTC. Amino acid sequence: CASAQLEQYF.

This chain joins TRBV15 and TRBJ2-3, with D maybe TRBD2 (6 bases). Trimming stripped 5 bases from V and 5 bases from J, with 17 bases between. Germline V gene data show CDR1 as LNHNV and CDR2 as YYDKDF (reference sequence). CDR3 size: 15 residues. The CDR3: CATSPRDLRGDTQYF. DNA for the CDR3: TGTGCCACCAGCCCCCGGGACTTAAGGGGAGATACGCAGTATTTT.

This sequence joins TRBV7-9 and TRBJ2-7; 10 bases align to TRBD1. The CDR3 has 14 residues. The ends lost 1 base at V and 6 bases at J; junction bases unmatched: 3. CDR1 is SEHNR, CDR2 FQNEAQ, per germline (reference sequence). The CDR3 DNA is TGTGCCAGCAGCTTAGGGACAGGGGGGTTCGAGCAGTACTTC. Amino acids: CASSLGTGGFEQYF.